Sequencing of this TCR beta chain was carried out in a study of spatial heterogeneity in lung cancer. Turning to the study itself: Alpha-chain sequences were consistently detected less often than beta-chain sequences.

As concerns this clonotype: The antigen is unknown.

A single record per CDR3 protein comes from TCRdb applying MiXCR to the 5' RACE reads. The sample lists approximately 7,000 distinct CDR3 sequences, about 10% occurring once. Germline V lookup: CDR1 SGHTA, CDR2 FQGNSA. Deletions cut 5 bases from V and 4 bases from J, with 14 bases between. The CDR3 consists of 14 residues. This sample's time point: sample taken at primary tumor resection. Whole RNA was taken from tumor, nontumor lung or frozen PBMC; it was then sequenced unsorted. Study-level findings and limits: Tumor mutation counts were tracked by expanded intratumoral alpha and beta TCR counts. It was estimated that coverage of tumor T cells reached about 7% for alpha chains and around 13% for beta chains.

The rearrangement links TRBV7-2 to TRBJ2-5; D gene ambiguous. This receptor was taken from a female donor with early-stage non-small cell lung cancer. The sample was lung tumor tissue, taken at surgery. This CDR3 reads CASSPWARGETQYF. The CDR3, as DNA: TGTGCCAGCAGCCCCTGGGCTCGCGGAGAGACCCAGTACTTC.